What follows is one T cell receptor beta chain and its context. This receptor's antigen is unknown. No base qualities exist here, and no much larger clone lies one base off it. In total, 630 or so healthy bone marrow donors made up the cohort. At the time of sampling, every cohort member was nominally healthy, though immune exposures that went unrecorded were likely present. The donor tested CMV seropositive, placing the donor among the approximately 290 seropositive members of the cohort. Every donor gave a peripheral blood sample, and the peripheral blood mononuclear cells from that sample were used for TCR beta sequencing. The Qiagen DNeasy Blood Extraction Kit was used to extract genomic DNA from the blood cell samples. For CDR1 and CDR2, the germline V gene lists MGHRA and YSYEKL. V is pared back by 0 bases and J by 1 base, with 7 bases lying between the germline termini. The CDR3 runs 15 amino acids, cysteine and phenylalanine included. Only the CDR3 portion is preserved as DNA: 45 bases, with reading frame beginning at the first base.

This record belongs to a study of cytomegalovirus exposure and HLA in healthy donors (dated by TCRdb to about 2017). Context from the whole study: An earlier analysis of more than 550 of the donors reported over 250 Gb of sequence data and about 120 million unique TCR beta sequences obtained from some 200 million T cells. About 280 gigabases of sequencing data and approximately 85 million unique TCR sequences were included in an early release covering roughly 700 HLA-typed donors. Of the roughly 410 genotyped donors, 81% were placed in the genetic ancestry cluster associated with self-reported Caucasian donors. The aim of the study was to test whether cataloging public T cell receptors could identify signatures of past pathogen exposure. The study profiled the T cell repertoires of 500 to 800 subjects by immunosequencing and related them to cytomegalovirus serostatus. Along with the approximately 700-subject first cohort, a separate validation cohort of around 120 different subjects was used. The study combined high-throughput TCR immunosequencing, statistical association of individual TCRs with disease status, and machine learning to predict cytomegalovirus infection status. A later analysis re-analyzed previously published TCR beta repertoires from hundreds of donors and added high-resolution HLA genotyping to study TCR occurrence patterns. Rather than using new phenotypic data, the later analysis identified candidate immune exposures from TCR beta sequences and from how often those sequences occurred across donors. An earlier analysis of around 580 of the donors used high-throughput TCR beta sequencing to judge whether each TCR beta V gene segment behaved as functional or pseudogenic. Alongside the repertoire data, information on donor age, sex, ethnicity and CMV serostatus was compiled. A later genetic analysis used genome-wide SNP genotypes for 398 of the 666 donors, treating that subset as a discovery cohort. All discovery cohort repertoires had been generated on a single sequencing platform. Both class I and class II loci were covered by HLA typing, at four-digit resolution. The number of typed donors differed by locus: roughly 629-640 for A, B, C, DRB1 and DQB1; some 500 for DQA1; about 600 for DPA1; and 400 to 480 for DPB1. Four to six DR-DQ haplotypes were handled as single units for association and clustering, since linkage in the cohort was strong. Across 300 to 500 genotyped donors of the cohort, an average of approximately 240,000 unique TCR beta nucleotide sequences per donor were sequenced, and about a sixth of those sequences were non-productive. The full study reports these points: When HLA alleles, especially DR and DQ, strongly co-occurred, attributing TCR associations to individual alleles was difficult. For the cohort, immune exposure information was limited to CMV serostatus. According to the authors, the approach could potentially be generalized to other disease states and immunological phenotypes. Because the 87-base-pair reads could not distinguish some IMGT-functional V segments, including TRBV6-2 and TRBV6-3, those segments were excluded. A later genetic analysis reported fewer N-insertions in productive TCRs among donors in an Asian-associated ancestry cluster than the roughly 650-donor mean. An earlier analysis of roughly 570 of the donors showed that most TCR beta V segments appeared in productive rearrangements either about 87% or about 30% of the time, which broadly matched IMGT annotations. In a later analysis, HLA-associated TCR beta chains showed more clonal expansion and lower generation probabilities than non-associated chains that were equally common. A later genetic analysis associated a missense DCLRE1C variant with V-gene and J-gene trimming of TCR beta chains, and an independent cohort replicated the association. A cluster of highly shared sequence variants was judged likely to represent a technical artifact of the sequencing pipeline. In a later analysis, some 18,000 TCR beta sequences were associated with specific HLA alleles at a false discovery rate of 0.05. A further reported finding was that TCR beta sequences accurately predicted the HLA-A and HLA-B alleles for most subjects in the first cohort. Linkage disequilibrium might explain the correlated functional status among segregating V segments, but an unknown experimental factor could not be excluded. Three of the identified cytomegalovirus-associated TCR beta chains were confirmed in vitro to be specific for cytomegalovirus antigens. In a later analysis, the rate of TCR association differed among HLA loci, with DRB1 alleles having the most associated TCRs and HLA-C alleles having the fewest. Because counts were too low, roughly 17 rarely observed V segments, including chromosome 9 orphons, were left out of the earlier analysis of 500 to 650 of the donors. The cohort was sequenced for TCR beta chains only, and without alpha or paired-chain data the features that could be detected were limited. The study gave a list of under 200 TCR beta chains associated with cytomegalovirus. In a later analysis, most CMV-associated TCR beta chains were found to appear HLA-restricted, with HLA associations seemingly driven largely by CMV exposure. The classifier was reported to diagnose cytomegalovirus status with high specificity and sensitivity in both the original and validation cohorts. Across donors, most TCR sequences were observed very rarely, whereas some public TCRs were present in many individuals. Sequencing depth was assumed to be roughly uniform across donors in the presence/absence analyses, though that assumption may not hold. A later analysis reported that several top co-occurrence clusters appeared linked to parvovirus B19, influenza, CMV and Epstein-Barr virus. HLA typing was unavailable for some donors at each locus, so association tests used only the typed subset.

Libraries were constructed by the immunoSEQ multiplex PCR assay. For the multiplex PCR, a mixture combining 60 forward primers for TCR Vbeta segments and 13 reverse primers for TCR Jbeta segments was used. Amplification of the CDR3 region of rearranged TCR beta genes was performed with a multiplex PCR assay on genomic DNA. On the Illumina HiSeq System, the amplified TCR beta libraries were sequenced as 87-base-pair reads. As for how the authors treated the data: A later analysis tallied tens of millions of unique TCR beta chains across the approximately 670 repertoires, and some 10 million of those chains were shared by two or more donors. Raw reads were error-corrected and collapsed into unique sequences with a nearest-neighbor algorithm that merged closely related sequences to remove PCR and sequencing errors. To assign V, D and J gene segments, CDR3 sequences were aligned to IMGT reference sequences. Each retained sequence needed at least a six-nucleotide match to both a V gene segment and a J gene segment. A rearrangement was called productive if the CDR3 had no stop codons and remained in frame with V and J, and every other rearrangement was called non-productive. Following IMGT convention, CDR3 was defined as the stretch from the second conserved V-encoded cysteine up to the conserved J-encoded phenylalanine. Sequences without an unambiguous match to a single V gene segment were excluded from the earlier analysis of 450 to 750 of the donors. In an earlier analysis of a few hundred of the donors, a V segment was called functional when productive rearrangements were above 56.7%, and segregating when the standard deviation between donors exceeded 5%. A statistical classification framework was developed to diagnose cytomegalovirus status using the catalog of TCR beta chain sequences. A later analysis assigned V and J genes by comparing TCR nucleotide sequences with IMGT/GENE-DB human TR gene sequences. A later analysis assigned CDR3 sequences and most-parsimonious VDJ recombination scenarios with the TCRdist pipeline. A later analysis defined each TCR beta chain by its CDR3 amino acid sequence plus V-gene family, and excluded reads lacking a unique V-gene family. As a way to deal with suspected cross-contamination and a sequencing artifact, a later analysis dropped hundreds of nucleotide sequences that were highly shared and had low generation probability. A later analysis calculated a clonal expansion index for each public chain from normalized within-repertoire ranks of inferred template counts. In a later analysis, generation probabilities were computed using a VDJ recombination model fitted to out-of-frame rearrangements, and the results were checked against IGoR. In a later analysis, hypergeometric tests were used to score TCR-TCR, TCR-HLA and TCR-CMV co-occurrence, with a repertoire-size bias correction applied to TCR pairs. In a later analysis, false discovery rates were estimated by permuting HLA or CMV assignments 20 times. In a later analysis, co-occurring TCRs were grouped with DBSCAN, and TCRdist sequence similarity was added when clustering was performed within HLA-allele-positive subsets. Repertoires with fewer than 30,000 or more than 120,000 public chains, plus five repertoires with anomalous nucleotide sharing, were excluded from co-occurrence clustering. Held by TCRdb, this immuneACCESS table contains in-frame sequences only and omits some clones. Under half of the omission traces to an unresolved V gene where checked; the cause of the rest is unknown. The DNA was the basis for D and trimming; V, J and clone size are from that table. Within this sample are 200,000 to 300,000 clones, with approximately 84% of them counted one time only. 1.5% to 2.5% of the sample is taken by the ten largest.

Source material: PBMCs. This TCR was sampled from a woman in her thirties or forties in good health and CMV-seropositive. This sequence uses TRBV4-1 and TRBJ2-1; TRBD1 is a possible D gene, resting on 6 matching bases. The DNA is as follows: TGCGCCAGCAGCCAAGAAGGGGGATCCTACAATGAGCAGTTCTTC. It translates as CASSQEGGSYNEQFF.